This T cell receptor (beta chain) was retrieved from a study of T cell responses to AZD1222 COVID-19 vaccine (TCRdb year 2021). Regarding the study in general: AZD1222 recipients given second doses at about 4 weeks or at about 12 weeks were pooled, since spike-specific TCR depth and breadth were not found to differ between the two schedules. TCR sequencing was performed for more than 230 trial participants, of whom some 200 were given two doses of AZD1222 and around 25 were given two doses of MenACWY control vaccine. Trial participants were enrolled by age into 18-55, 56-69 and 70-plus year subgroups, with about 150, 27 and 61 TCR-sequenced participants respectively.

Note on this clone: Its cognate antigen has yet to be identified. Base quality data are lacking; no much larger clone is found one base away.

There are 16 amino acids in the CDR3, from cysteine to phenylalanine inclusive. The entry retains the CDR3 DNA only, 48 bases that are in frame from base 1. Via the germline V gene, CDR1 is SGHTA and CDR2 FQGNSA. Deletion took 3 bases off V and 7 bases off J, with a span of 16 bases between the germline ends. The time point label on this specimen signifies: baseline before first vaccination. The vaccinee samples were drawn from two UK trials, COV001 and COV002, one of which was a single-blind randomized controlled phase 2/3 trial testing AZD1222 (ChAdOx1 nCoV-19) in healthy adults. For TCRbeta chain sequencing, PBMC samples were collected from trial participants at day 0 and at day 28 after the second dose. Results the study describes overall, beyond this receptor: CD4 TCRs associated with the vaccine covered the entire spike protein, and the dominant responses were in regions 160-218 and 743-854. A significant rise in spike-specific TCR breadth and depth was observed after two AZD1222 doses relative to day 0 and relative to MenACWY recipients. Most participants were white British and females outnumbered males, and the authors suggested that clonal diversity may have been underestimated. The 56-69-year group was small, and its depth increase did not reach significance, likely because of low power. Conclusions about previously exposed vaccinees are limited, since just a handful of AZD1222 recipients were seropositive for SARS-CoV-2 at baseline. Epitopes outside the regions mutated in the B.1.351 and B.1.1.7 variants were reportedly recognized by nearly half of the unique spike-specific TCRs. No day 14 peak-response samples were available, so repertoires were characterized only after the peak T cell response.

The CDR3 regions of human TCRbeta chains were analyzed by immunosequencing. As for how the authors treated the data: Repertoire TCRs were matched against a reference library of SARS-CoV-2-specific TCRs generated with the MIRA antigen-specificity platform. Breadth was defined as the fraction of unique TCRs that were SARS-CoV-2-associated. Depth was defined as the fraction of total T cells that were SARS-CoV-2-associated. Using the MIRA data, every spike-specific TCR was mapped to the spike region that the TCR reacted to and assigned to either a CD4 or a CD8 class. Log10-transformed breadth and depth values were compared by one-way ANOVA with Sidak's multiple comparisons tests. As stored in TCRdb, this immuneACCESS dataset retains in-frame rearrangements with V and J assigned. A fraction of the clones does not appear; measured against another copy, unresolved V genes explain less than half of the discrepancy, and the remainder lacks a known reason. V and J calls and clone size are given by that table; D and trimming were obtained from the DNA. Within this sample are about 94,000 clones, with 70% to 90% of them counted one time only. Jointly, the top ten make up approximately 12% of the sample.

The sequence is built from TRBV7-2 and TRBJ1-6; perhaps TRBD1 is the D gene, with 6 bases matching. The clonotype originates from an adult in good health. The sequenced sample was peripheral blood, obtained on day 0 of AZD1222 vaccination. The sequenced DNA is TGTGCCAGCAGCTTTTCCTCGGGGGCATGGAATTCACCCCTCCACTTT. This translates into CASSFSSGAWNSPLHF. The CDR3 plus the reference TRBV7-2 and TRBJ1-6 genes for the other parts give the full variable domain: GAGVSQSPSNKVTEKGKDVELRCDPISGHTALYWYRQSLGQGLEFLIYFQGNSAPDKSGLPSDRFSAERTGGSVSTLTIQRTQQEDSAVYLCASSFSSGAWNSPLHFGNGTRLTVT.